Below, 25 T cell receptor beta chains from the same sample are listed, as sequenced in a study of T cells in Graves' hyperthyroidism and ophthalmopathy. Amplification targeted TCR beta CDR3 regions from RNA transcripts. With the HTBI primer set, the TCR CDR3 went through a first round of RT-PCR. MiXCR, run by TCRdb on the multiplex PCR reads, gives a single entry per CDR3 protein. This sample carries more than 550,000 distinct CDR3 sequences, roughly 17% of them seen once, and the ten largest clones take about a sixth. Material for sequencing was blood. The receptors stem from a man between 45 and 60 years old with Graves' hyperthyroidism.

This clonotype was seen many times. The CDR3 sequence is CASSLHLSNQPQHF. The CDR3 bases are TGTGCCAGCAGTTTACATCTTAGCAATCAGCCCCAGCATTTT. The V and J genes are TRBV28 and TRBJ1-5; no reliable D call. The CDR3 spans 14 residues. V was shortened by 2 bases and J by 0 bases, with 5 bases between the two germline ends. Germline CDR1 and CDR2: MDHEN and SYDVKM.

The table lists this clonotype with many counts. J is TRBJ2-7 and V is TRBV2, with D perhaps TRBD2 (7 bases). Germline V lookup: CDR1 SNHLY, CDR2 FYNNEI. With 3 bases removed from V and 4 bases from J, the gap between germline ends came to 22 bases. The CDR3 extends over 17 amino acids. This CDR3 is CASSDRRLGGGPYEQYF. DNA of the CDR3: TGTGCCAGCAGTGATAGGAGGTTGGGCGGGGGCCCTTACGAGCAGTACTTC.

This clonotype has ten or more counts. The chain combines TRBV3-1 with TRBJ2-2, with D maybe TRBD1 (5 bases). From germline, CDR1 is LGHDT and CDR2 YNNKEL (reference sequence). This CDR3 spans 12 amino acids. The V gene lost 6 bases and the J gene lost 5 bases, with 7 bases spanning the gap. CDR3 sequence reads: CASSQGTGELFF. DNA of the CDR3: TGTGCCAGCAGTCAGGGTACCGGGGAGCTGTTTTTT.

At least ten counts were recorded for this clonotype. This chain connects TRBV2 to TRBJ2-1, with TRBD2 identical over 12 bases. CDR1 and CDR2 (germline): SNHLY, FYNNEI. The CDR3 is 16 residues long. J gave up 0 bases and V 7 bases, and 4 bases lay outside the gene matches. CDR3 sequence reads: CASTASGRASYNEQFF. In DNA form, the CDR3 reads TGTGCCAGCACTGCTAGCGGGAGGGCCTCCTACAATGAGCAGTTCTTC. Combining the CDR3 with reference TRBV2 and TRBJ2-1 gives the whole variable domain EPEVTQTPSHQVTQMGQEVILRCVPISNHLYFYWYRQILGQKVEFLVSFYNNEISEKSEIFDDQFSVERPDGSNFTLKIRSTKLEDSAMYFCASTASGRASYNEQFFGPGTRLTVL.

This clonotype has a count of ten or more. The chain employs TRBV30 and TRBJ1-1; D remains ambiguous. This CDR3 region has 13 residues. Germline V gives CDR1 GTSNPN, CDR2 SVGIG (reference sequence). V lost 1 base, J lost 11 bases, and 17 bases lay in between. The CDR3 DNA is TGTGCCTGGAGTGGGGAGCAGGCGTTCTTGGCTTTCTTT. The encoded protein is CAWSGEQAFLAFF. Complete variable domain (other parts from reference TRBV30 and TRBJ1-1): SQTIHQWPATLVQPVGSPLSLECTVEGTSNPNLYWYRQAAGRGLQLLFYSVGIGQISSEVPQNLSASRPQDRQFILSSKKLLLSDSGFYLCAWSGEQAFLAFFGQGTRLTVV.

This clonotype was seen a handful of times. A much larger clonotype is one base distant, so this may be a read error. The chain uses TRBV12-3 or TRBV12-4 and TRBJ2-2; possibly TRBD2 for D (6 bases). The length of the CDR3 is 13 residues. The CDR3 loop reads CASSPGTAGGLFF. The CDR3 DNA reads TGTGCCAGCAGTCCTGGGACCGCCGGGGGGCTGTTTTTT.

This clonotype appeared many times. The chain has TRBV10-3 and TRBJ2-7, with a tentative D call TRBD1 (6 bases). V was shortened by 6 bases and J by 1 base, with 13 bases between the two germline ends. The CDR3 loop spans 14 amino acids. Germline CDR1 is ENHRY and CDR2 is SYGVKD. CDR3 protein: CAIRPTGPSYEQYF. CDR3 nucleotide sequence: TGTGCCATCAGACCGACAGGACCTTCCTACGAGCAGTACTTC.

J is TRBJ2-7 and V is TRBV28; 9 bases match TRBD1. The CDR3 has 15 residues. Germline values: CDR1 MDHEN, CDR2 SYDVKM. V was clipped by 6 bases and J by 2 bases; unmatched bases: 8. This chain's CDR3 is CASSQIGQGTYEQYF. In nucleotides, the CDR3 is TGTGCCAGCAGCCAAATAGGACAGGGGACCTACGAGCAGTACTTC.

This clonotype was seen at least ten times. This chain links TRBV27 with TRBJ1-1, with 7 bases lining up with TRBD1. With 4 bases clipped from V and 6 bases from J, the junction kept 11 bases outside the gene matches. The CDR3 totals 15 residues. Germline V gene data show CDR1 as MNHEY and CDR2 as SMNVEV (reference sequence). DNA for the CDR3: TGTGCCAGCAGTTCATACGACAGGGACGGTCCTGAAGCTTTCTTT. Its protein product is CASSSYDRDGPEAFF.

The genes are TRBV20-1 and TRBJ2-2; 9 bases are shared with TRBD2. This CDR3 is 14 amino acids long. Germline loops: CDR1 DFQATT, CDR2 SNEGSKA (reference sequence). The junction had 8 bases not matched to a gene; V was cut back by 6 bases and J by 6 bases. In nucleotides, the CDR3 is TGCAGTGCGCCCGGGACTAGCAGTTCCGGGGAGCTGTTTTTT. It specifies CSAPGTSSSGELFF.

This clonotype was detected a few times. The J gene is TRBJ2-2, the V gene TRBV3-1; 10 nucleotides line up with TRBD2. The CDR3 is 17 residues long. J gave up 2 bases and V 2 bases, and 5 bases lay outside the gene matches. Per germline, CDR1 LGHDT and CDR2 YNNKEL (reference sequence). CDR3: CASSQPRTSGNTGELFF. The DNA of the CDR3 is TGTGCCAGCAGCCAACCGAGGACTAGCGGAAACACCGGGGAGCTGTTTTTT.

This clonotype was counted at least ten times. The gene calls are TRBV2 and TRBJ2-3; D is unresolved. Trimming shortened V by 2 bases and J by 5 bases, and 11 bases separated the two germline ends. CDR1 and CDR2 from the germline V gene are SNHLY and FYNNEI. The length of the CDR3 is 14 residues. The DNA for the CDR3 is TGTGCCAGCAGTGAAATCCCCGCCGGAGATACGCAGTATTTT. Protein sequence: CASSEIPAGDTQYF.

This clonotype was seen more than once but under ten times. The CDR3 spells CASSSAFERAGVLDTQYF. CDR3 DNA sequence: TGTGCCAGCAGCTCGGCCTTCGAGAGGGCAGGGGTGCTTGATACGCAGTATTTT. The rearrangement joins TRBV7-9 to TRBJ2-3, with D maybe TRBD1 (6 bases). The CDR3 extends over 18 amino acids. The germline V and J ends were trimmed by 4 bases and 6 bases, with 26 bases remaining between them. Germline CDR1 SEHNR, CDR2 FQNEAQ (reference sequence).

There are many counts of this clonotype. V and J are TRBV28 and TRBJ2-1; TRBD2 is a possible D gene (5 bases). Trimming took off 5 bases at V and 0 bases at J, with 20 bases between the two ends. The V gene's germline CDR1 is MDHEN and CDR2 SYDVKM. The CDR3 runs to 18 residues. The CDR3 loop is CASSTWSPGLSSYNEQFF. The CDR3 region has the DNA TGTGCCAGCAGTACTTGGTCGCCCGGACTGAGCTCCTACAATGAGCAGTTCTTC.

This clonotype was seen more than once but under ten times. The V and J genes are TRBV25-1 and TRBJ1-1; weak D call: TRBD1 (5 bases). This CDR3 is built from 18 residues. Per germline, CDR1 MGHDK and CDR2 SYGVNS. V lost 1 base, J lost 1 base, and 19 bases lay in between. CDR3 sequence (DNA): TGTGCCAGCAGTGAATCCATCCCGGGACGCTCCAGGAACACTGAAGCTTTCTTT. This sequence encodes CASSESIPGRSRNTEAFF.

This clonotype has ten or more counts. The V call is TRBV11-1, the J call TRBJ2-1; no reliable D call. The V gene's germline CDR1 is SGHAT and CDR2 FQDESV (reference sequence). Trimming took 5 bases from V and 0 from J, leaving 8 bases between them. The CDR3 sequence is 14 residues long. CDR3 amino acids: CASSPVSSYNEQFF. CDR3 DNA: TGTGCCAGCAGCCCCGTTAGCTCCTACAATGAGCAGTTCTTC.

This clonotype showed up many times. The chain recombines TRBV28 with TRBJ2-7, with 8 bases identical to TRBD1. J was trimmed by 7 bases and V by 10 bases; bases with no gene match: 6. Germline-derived CDR1 and CDR2 are MDHEN and SYDVKM. There are 11 residues in the CDR3. The CDR3 protein is CATDRGWEQYF. The CDR3, as DNA: TGTGCCACCGACAGGGGATGGGAGCAGTACTTC.

In its sample, this clonotype was seen many times. This sequence joins TRBV7-2 and TRBJ2-7, with 7 bases lining up with TRBD1. V gave up 8 bases and J gave up 0 bases; unmatched junction bases: 7. Germline assignment: CDR1 SGHTA and CDR2 FQGNSA. The CDR3 has 14 residues. The CDR3 DNA is TGTGCCAGCGCCTCCCCAGGGGGCTCCTACGAGCAGTACTTC. It encodes CASASPGGSYEQYF.

This sequence joins TRBV7-8 and TRBJ2-1; 10 bases map to TRBD2. The CDR3 is 15 amino acids. Germline CDR1 is SGHVS and CDR2 is FQNEAQ. V lost 1 base and J lost 8; bases outside the gene matches: 5. As DNA, the CDR3 is TGTGCCAGCAGCTTAGACGAGCGGGAGGGCCATGAGCAGTTCTTC. It specifies CASSLDEREGHEQFF.

The sample holds a few counts of this clonotype. The V gene is TRBV20-1, the J gene TRBJ1-1; no clear D gene. The CDR3 length is 12 residues. V was trimmed by 2 bases and J by 7 bases, leaving 11 bases between them. Germline CDR1 DFQATT, CDR2 SNEGSKA (reference sequence). CDR3 sequence: CSARRGHGEAFF. Here the CDR3 DNA reads TGCAGTGCTAGACGGGGTCACGGTGAAGCTTTCTTT.

This clonotype has a handful of counts. The chain combines TRBV29-1 with TRBJ2-7; D is unclear. The CDR3 extends over 13 amino acids. Germline V gene data show CDR1 as SQVTM and CDR2 as ANQGSEA. Trimming took off 6 bases at V and 5 bases at J, with 17 bases between the two ends. Here the CDR3 DNA reads TGCAGCGTGGCCGTGACCCTAGGGAACGAGCAGTACTTC. It encodes CSVAVTLGNEQYF.

The gene calls are TRBV28 and TRBJ1-5; D unresolved. Trimming left V 7 bases short and J 1 base short, with 17 bases between. There are 16 residues in the CDR3. Germline lookup yields CDR1 MDHEN and CDR2 SYDVKM. The CDR3 region has the DNA TGTGCCAGCACCTTCGAGGGTCTCACAAGCAATCAGCCCCAGCATTTT. Amino acids: CASTFEGLTSNQPQHF.

The V and J genes are TRBV10-3 and TRBJ2-4; the match to TRBD2 covers 12 bases. The CDR3 totals 14 residues. With V trimmed by 6 bases and J by 8 bases, 5 bases remained unmatched. Germline CDR1 and CDR2: ENHRY and SYGVKD. DNA of the CDR3: TGTGCCATCAGGGAGACTAGCGGGAGTGACATTCAGTACTTC. This sequence encodes CAIRETSGSDIQYF.

This clonotype was recorded many times. The chain joins TRBV7-9 to TRBJ2-5; D is perhaps TRBD1 (5 bases). The CDR3 runs to 14 residues. Looked up from germline, CDR1 is SEHNR and CDR2 is FQNEAQ (reference sequence). V lost 3 bases to trimming and J lost 7 bases, with 15 bases between them. The CDR3 here is CASSLSRDGGTQYF. The DNA for the CDR3 is TGTGCCAGCAGCTTGAGCAGGGATGGTGGGACCCAGTACTTC.

DNA of the CDR3: TGTGCCAGCAGTTACTTTGGGGCAGGGGGTACTTTGGGTGAGCAGTTCTTC. Translating gives CASSYFGAGGTLGEQFF. The chain links TRBV6-5 to TRBJ2-1, with TRBD1 matching over 7 bases. CDR1 and CDR2 from the germline V gene are MNHEY and SVGAGI. V shed 1 base and J 9 bases; nucleotides not matched to a gene: 15. The CDR3 totals 17 residues.